The source of this T cell receptor beta chain is a study of Ad26.COV2.S vaccination and SARS-CoV-2 variants (dated by TCRdb to the early 2020s). Context from the whole study: Donors in the vaccine arm were drawn from COV1001, a phase I-IIa trial of Ad26.COV2.S in healthy adults that was multicentre, randomized, double-blind and placebo-controlled. Ad26.COV2.S was administered intramuscularly at 5 x 10^10 or 1 x 10^11 viral particles, either as a single shot or as two shots given 56 days apart. TCRbeta repertoire sequencing was used to assess the specificity and breadth of SARS-CoV-2-reactive T cell receptors after Ad26.COV2.S vaccination. A total of around 32 samples were included in the TCR-sequenced set, comprising roughly 20 Ad26.COV2.S vaccine recipients, 5 placebo recipients and 8 SARS-CoV-2 convalescent individuals. Trial participants were randomized into five groups of five, in which low-dose or high-dose Ad26.COV2.S was given once or twice, or placebo was given on both occasions. Blinding of investigators to trial group allocation was maintained during experiments and outcome assessment.

Including cysteine and phenylalanine, the CDR3 has 11 amino acids. Of the read, only the CDR3 DNA is kept; its 33 bases are in frame from base 1. CDR1 and CDR2 were assigned from the germline V gene (reference sequence) as DFQATT and SNEGSKA. V loses 5 bases of germline sequence and J loses 7 bases, and the interval between the two ends is 11 bases. Here is what the overall study found, with its caveats: Compared with placebo recipients, Ad26.COV2.S recipients showed higher spike-specific TCR breadth (P = 0.0014). The authors noted that the TCR breadth and depth analyses may have underestimated total T cell responses. Vaccine and placebo recipients had similar non-spike TCR breadth, a finding consistent with the vaccine containing only spike. Comparing responses between vaccine doses or regimens was not something the study was powered to do. Substantial breadth of spike-specific CD8+ and CD4+ T cell responses was reported after vaccination.

In light of the paper, this sample's treatment or condition label describes: some 20 received Ad26.COV2.S at low or high dose, single or two shots; five or six received placebo; per-sample allocation not given. For vaccine and placebo recipients, the sequenced repertoires came from samples collected on day 63 after the first injection. Cohort 1b enrolled around 24 adults aged 18-55 years at a single site in Boston, USA, between 29 July and 7 August 2020. Ad26.COV2.S was a replication-incompetent adenovirus type 26 vector that expressed a prefusion-stabilized SARS-CoV-2 spike protein derived from the original Wuhan strain. Comments on this clone: Its antigen target is currently unknown. No clone much larger than this one lies a single base away; base qualities are absent.

The immunoSEQ Assay was the method used to sequence TCRbeta CDR3 regions. After extraction, genomic DNA underwent amplification by bias-controlled multiplex PCR, followed by high-throughput sequencing. The published analysis was carried out like this. Collapsing and filtering of sequences were performed to quantify the absolute abundance of each unique TCRbeta CDR3 region. Usable DNA was measured by amplifying reference genes present in all nucleated cells, and TCRbeta template counts were normalized to that usable DNA to estimate T cell fraction. Repertoire TCRs were annotated as SARS-CoV-2-specific when V gene, CDR3 amino acid sequence and J gene were exactly matched to a known reactive TCR set. The reference SARS-CoV-2 TCR set was obtained from MIRA and was filtered for enrichment in COVID-19-positive ImmuneCODE repertoires, whereby public or cross-reactive TCRs were removed. Using the MIRA antigens, annotated TCRs were further analysed by specific ORF or by position within an ORF. Depth was the summed frequency of annotated unique rearrangements, while breadth was defined as annotated unique rearrangements over total unique productive rearrangements. TCR breadth was compared between groups using two-sided Wilcoxon rank-sum tests. The source is immuneACCESS, and TCRdb retained only in-frame sequences with V and J called. Part of the clones is not carried over; for the studies checked, unresolved V genes explain less than half of this, and the remainder is unexplained. That table is the source of V, J and clone size, and D and trimming were worked out from the DNA. The sample table records about 440,000 clones; around 88% of these occur just once. The leading ten clones occupy roughly 12% of the sample.

This TCR derives from a person aged 18-60 years who received the Ad26.COV2.S COVID-19 vaccine or a placebo. The rearrangement joined TRBV20-1 to TRBJ2-5; no D gene call is confident. Sequences were derived from peripheral blood, sampled in a trial of Ad26.COV2.S vaccine versus placebo. The nucleotide sequence reads as follows: TGCAGTGCTTACATGCATGGGACCCAGTACTTC. Its protein product is CSAYMHGTQYF.